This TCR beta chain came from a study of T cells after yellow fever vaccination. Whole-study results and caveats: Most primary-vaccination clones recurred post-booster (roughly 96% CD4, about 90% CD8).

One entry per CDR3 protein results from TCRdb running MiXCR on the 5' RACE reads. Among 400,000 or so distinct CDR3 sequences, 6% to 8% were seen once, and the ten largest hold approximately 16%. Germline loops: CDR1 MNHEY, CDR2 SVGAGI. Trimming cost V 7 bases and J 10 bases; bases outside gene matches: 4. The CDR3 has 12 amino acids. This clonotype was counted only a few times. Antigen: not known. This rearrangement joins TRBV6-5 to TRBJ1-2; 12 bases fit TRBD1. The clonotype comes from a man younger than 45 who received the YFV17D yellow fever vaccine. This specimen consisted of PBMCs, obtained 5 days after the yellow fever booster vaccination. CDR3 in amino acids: CASTPGQGAYTF. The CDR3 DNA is TGTGCCAGCACCCCGGGACAGGGGGCCTACACCTTC.